This TCR beta chain stems from a study of T-cell reconstitution after alpha-beta-depleted transplantation in children. This clonotype was seen ten or more times. CDR1 is MNHEY and CDR2 is SVGAGI in the germline V gene. The ends were cut back, 8 bases at V and 2 bases at J, with 17 bases in the middle. CDR3 length equals 15 residues. TCRbeta library preparation incorporated unique molecular identifiers. TCRdb recomputed calls from the PCR reads with MiXCR, one row per CDR3 protein. This sample yields approximately 83,000 distinct CDR3 sequences, of which roughly 8% are seen a single time; over 6% belongs to the top ten.

The chain links TRBV6-5 to TRBJ2-3, with D tentatively TRBD1 (5 bases). The sequence was obtained from a human donor who donated a stem cell graft to a child with congenital amegakaryocytic thrombocytopenia. The sample was PBMCs from the stem cell graft donor, taken from the stem cell graft. The CDR3 DNA is TGTGCCAGCGCCCTGGAGCAGGGTCACACAGATACGCAGTATTTT. This sequence encodes CASALEQGHTDTQYF.